The T cell receptor beta chain under discussion was sequenced for a study of T cells after posttransplantation cyclophosphamide. Methotrexate plus calcineurin inhibitor accompanied controls' myeloablative marrow transplants; sampling was 1 year later. Profiled with immunoSEQ multiplex PCR; TCRdb holds only in-frame clones, not every one. The table lists 20,000 to 25,000 clones, 85% to 90% of them singletons. The receptor was isolated from a female patient between 30 and 45 years old who received an allogeneic stem cell transplant from an unrelated donor, was CMV-positive, and had acute and chronic GVHD. These T cells may partly come from the graft donor. The sequences come from PBMCs, collected about 350 days after allogeneic stem cell transplant with calcineurin inhibitor and methotrexate.

CDR3 DNA sequence: TGTGCCAGCAGCGGCCGACAGGATAAGAACACTGAAGCTTTCTTT. Translation: CASSGRQDKNTEAFF. This chain joins TRBV13 and TRBJ1-1; D may be TRBD1 (6 bases). CDR1 is PRHDT, CDR2 FYEKMQ, per germline (reference sequence). V was trimmed by 5 bases and J by 1 base, leaving 14 bases between them. The CDR3 runs to 15 residues. The full variable domain, rest sourced from reference TRBV13 and TRBJ1-1, is AAGVIQSPRHLIKEKRETATLKCYPIPRHDTVYWYQQGPGQDPQFLISFYEKMQSDKGSIPDRFSAQQFSDYHSELNMSSLELGDSALYFCASSGRQDKNTEAFFGQGTRLTVV.